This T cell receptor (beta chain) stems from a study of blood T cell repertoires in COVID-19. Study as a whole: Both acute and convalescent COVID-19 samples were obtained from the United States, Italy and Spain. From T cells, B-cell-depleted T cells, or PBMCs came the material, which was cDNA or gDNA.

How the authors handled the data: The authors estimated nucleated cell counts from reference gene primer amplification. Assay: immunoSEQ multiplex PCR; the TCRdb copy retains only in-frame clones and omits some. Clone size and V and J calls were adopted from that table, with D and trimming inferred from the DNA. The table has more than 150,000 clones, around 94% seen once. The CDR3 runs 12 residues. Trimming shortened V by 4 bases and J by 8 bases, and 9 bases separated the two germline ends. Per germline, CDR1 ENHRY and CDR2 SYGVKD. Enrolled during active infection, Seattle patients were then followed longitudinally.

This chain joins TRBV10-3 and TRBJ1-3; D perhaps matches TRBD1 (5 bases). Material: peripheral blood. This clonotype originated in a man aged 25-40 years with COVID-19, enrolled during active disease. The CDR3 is CAISVRGDTIYF. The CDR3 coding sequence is TGTGCCATCAGTGTTCGGGGGGACACCATATATTTT.